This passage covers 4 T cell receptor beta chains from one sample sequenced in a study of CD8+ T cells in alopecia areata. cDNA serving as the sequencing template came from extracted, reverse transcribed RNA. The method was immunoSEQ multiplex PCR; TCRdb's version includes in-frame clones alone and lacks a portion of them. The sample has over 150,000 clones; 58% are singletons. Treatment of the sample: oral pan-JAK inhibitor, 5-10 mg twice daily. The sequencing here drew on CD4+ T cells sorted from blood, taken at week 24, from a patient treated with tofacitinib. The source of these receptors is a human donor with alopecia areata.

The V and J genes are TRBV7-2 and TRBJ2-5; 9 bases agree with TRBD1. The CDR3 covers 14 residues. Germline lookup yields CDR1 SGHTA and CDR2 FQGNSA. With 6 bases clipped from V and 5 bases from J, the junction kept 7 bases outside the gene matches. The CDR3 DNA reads TGTGCCAGCAGTGCACAGGGGGCTGGTGAGACCCAGTACTTC. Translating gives CASSAQGAGETQYF. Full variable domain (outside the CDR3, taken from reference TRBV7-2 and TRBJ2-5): GAGVSQSPSNKVTEKGKDVELRCDPISGHTALYWYRQSLGQGLEFLIYFQGNSAPDKSGLPSDRFSAERTGGSVSTLTIQRTQQEDSAVYLCASSAQGAGETQYFGPGTRLLVL.

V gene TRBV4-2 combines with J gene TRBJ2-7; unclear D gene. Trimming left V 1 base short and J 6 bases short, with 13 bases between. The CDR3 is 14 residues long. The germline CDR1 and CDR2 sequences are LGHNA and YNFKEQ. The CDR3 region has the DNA TGTGCCAGCAGCCAAGGTATTACGATGCGCGAGCAGTACTTC. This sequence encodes CASSQGITMREQYF.

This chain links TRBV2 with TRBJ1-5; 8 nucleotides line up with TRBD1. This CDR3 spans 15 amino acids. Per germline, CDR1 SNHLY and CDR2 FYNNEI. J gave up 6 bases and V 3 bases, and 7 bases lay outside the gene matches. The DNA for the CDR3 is TGTGCCAGCAGTGAGGGGGGACAGGTGGGTCAGCCCCAGCATTTT. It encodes CASSEGGQVGQPQHF.

CDR3 protein: CASSQTGTGGTDTQYF. CDR3 nucleotides: TGTGCCAGCAGCCAGACCGGGACAGGGGGGACAGATACGCAGTATTTT. This chain links TRBV4-2 with TRBJ2-3; 11 bases line up with TRBD1. The V and J ends lost 3 bases and 3 bases, in that order; junction bases with no gene match: 5. This CDR3 has 16 amino acids. Germline CDR1 LGHNA, CDR2 YNFKEQ.